This passage covers 24 T cell receptor beta chains from one sample sequenced in a study of beta chain features in type 1 diabetes. Expressed TCRB transcripts were sequenced because the entire RNA isolate underwent reverse transcription. Data came from immunoSEQ multiplex PCR; TCRdb stores just in-frame clones and leaves some out. The sample has about 360,000 clones, roughly 12% seen once. Whole-study findings and limits: For Type 1 diabetes patients, all four CD4+ subsets carried TCRB CDR3s that were moderately but significantly shorter.

These TCRs' antigens remain unknown. Sequenced: naive CD4+ T cells from blood. These receptors all stem from a young woman with type 1 diabetes.

This clone was counted between two and nine times. The chain links TRBV19 to TRBJ2-1, with 7 bases aligning to TRBD2. With V trimmed by 10 bases and J by 16 bases, 13 bases remained unmatched. Germline CDR1 and CDR2: LNHDA and SQIVND (reference sequence). The CDR3 is made up of 11 amino acids. In DNA, the CDR3 is TGTGCCACCAGAGGGCCGGGAGGAGAATTCTTC. Translated, it gives CATRGPGGEFF. Full variable domain (outside the CDR3, taken from reference TRBV19 and TRBJ2-1): DGGITQSPKYLFRKEGQNVTLSCEQNLNHDAMYWYRQDPGQGLRLIYYSQIVNDFQKGDIAEGYSVSREKKESFPLTVTSAQKNPTAFYLCATRGPGGEFFGPGTRLTVL.

The chain joins TRBV9 to TRBJ1-5; 9 bases match TRBD1. Trimming removed 0 bases from V and 5 bases from J; junction bases left unmatched: 0. Per germline, CDR1 SGDLS and CDR2 YYNGEE. The CDR3 has 14 residues. The CDR3 loop reads CASSVGDRDQPQHF. CDR3 nucleotides: TGTGCCAGCAGCGTAGGGGACAGGGATCAGCCCCAGCATTTT. Filled out from reference TRBV9 and TRBJ1-5, the complete variable domain reads DSGVTQTPKHLITATGQRVTLRCSPRSGDLSVYWYQQSLDQGLQFLIQYYNGEERAKGNILERFSAQQFPDLHSELNLSSLELGDSALYFCASSVGDRDQPQHFGDGTRLSIL.

This clone has more than one count but fewer than ten. This chain uses TRBV4-1 with TRBJ2-4; TRBD1 matches at 8 bases. Germline V CDR1 and CDR2: MGHRA, YSYEKL. CDR3 size: 17 residues. Losses at the gene ends were 1 base for V and 1 base for J; bases not matched to a gene: 6. CDR3 residues: CASSQADRGEAKNIQYF. For the CDR3, the DNA is TGCGCCAGCAGCCAAGCCGACAGGGGAGAGGCCAAAAACATTCAGTACTTC.

This clone was seen more than once but under ten times. CDR3 residues: CASTASGYNEQFF. In DNA, the CDR3 is TGTGCCAGCACGGCTAGCGGATACAATGAGCAGTTCTTC. The chain couples TRBV25-1 to TRBJ2-1, with 7 bases fitting TRBD2. V was pared by 7 bases and J by 4 bases, with 4 bases of the junction left unmatched. Looked up from germline, CDR1 is MGHDK and CDR2 is SYGVNS. The CDR3 length is 13 residues.

This clone was recorded a few times. The chain carries TRBV4-3 and TRBJ1-1; unclear D gene. Trimming removed 5 bases from V and 1 base from J, with 8 bases in between. The CDR3 is 13 amino acids. CDR1 is LGHNA and CDR2 is YSLEER in the germline V gene. In DNA form, the CDR3 reads TGCGCCAGCAGCGGGCACTCGAACACTGAAGCTTTCTTT. Translation: CASSGHSNTEAFF.

This clone was observed a handful of times. V usage is TRBV28 and J usage is TRBJ2-7; the match to TRBD2 covers 7 bases. The germline V gene has CDR1 MDHEN and CDR2 SYDVKM. The CDR3 has 13 amino acids. The CDR3 bases are TGTGTTACTTGGGGGGGAGGAACCTACGAGCAGTACTTC. It translates to CVTWGGGTYEQYF.

The chain joins TRBV18 to TRBJ1-1; 8 bases line up with TRBD1. This CDR3 region has 13 residues. Trimming cost V 4 bases and J 6 bases; bases outside gene matches: 4. Germline V gives CDR1 KGHSH, CDR2 LQKENI. The CDR3 bases are TGTGCCAGCTCACGCGTGACAGGGGCTGAAGCTTTCTTT. Protein sequence: CASSRVTGAEAFF.

This clone appeared a few times. This CDR3 is also generated by other DNA sequences in the sample. This sequence joins TRBV7-2 and TRBJ2-5; the D is unclear. Trimming removed 1 base from V and 5 bases from J, with 5 bases in between. The CDR3 extends over 12 amino acids. Germline values: CDR1 SGHTA, CDR2 FQGNSA. CDR3 amino acids: CASSLVGETQYF. The CDR3 coding sequence is TGTGCCAGCAGCTTAGTCGGGGAGACCCAGTACTTC. The full variable domain, in which reference TRBV7-2 and TRBJ2-5 provide the parts outside the CDR3, is GAGVSQSPSNKVTEKGKDVELRCDPISGHTALYWYRQSLGQGLEFLIYFQGNSAPDKSGLPSDRFSAERTGGSVSTLTIQRTQQEDSAVYLCASSLVGETQYFGPGTRLLVL.

The table lists this clone with a few counts. The chain combines TRBV4-3 with TRBJ2-1; D might be TRBD1 (6 bases). This CDR3 spans 14 amino acids. Per the germline V gene, CDR1 is LGHNA and CDR2 is YSLEER. The V gene lost 4 bases and the J gene lost 4 bases, with 11 bases spanning the gap. CDR3 amino acids: CASSLHDRYNEQFF. CDR3 sequence (DNA): TGCGCCAGCAGCCTTCATGACAGGTACAATGAGCAGTTCTTC.

In DNA, the CDR3 is TGTGCCAGCACCTCTGGCCAGACAACCTACGAGCAGTACTTC. It specifies CASTSGQTTYEQYF. V usage is TRBV28 and J usage is TRBJ2-7, with D uncertain. This CDR3 comprises 14 residues. Germline V gives CDR1 MDHEN, CDR2 SYDVKM. V was pared by 7 bases and J by 2 bases, with 15 bases between. The full variable domain, with the rest looked up from reference TRBV28 and TRBJ2-7, is DVKVTQSSRYLVKRTGEKVFLECVQDMDHENMFWYRQDPGLGLRLIYFSYDVKMKEKGDIPEGYSVSREKKERFSLILESASTNQTSMYLCASTSGQTTYEQYFGPGTRLTVT.

The chain recombines TRBV9 with TRBJ2-7, with a weak D call TRBD1 (5 bases). Germline CDR1 reads SGDLS; CDR2 reads YYNGEE. The CDR3 consists of 15 residues. Deletions cut 4 bases from V and 5 bases from J, with 19 bases between. CDR3 coding DNA: TGTGCCAGCAGCACCCAGGAAGGGGCCGTCGACGAGCAGTACTTC. Amino acids: CASSTQEGAVDEQYF.

This clone was seen more than once but under ten times. The V gene is TRBV19, the J gene TRBJ1-1, with D uncertain. Trimming took off 6 bases at V and 1 base at J, with 9 bases between the two ends. Germline V gives CDR1 LNHDA, CDR2 SQIVND (reference sequence). This CDR3 has 13 residues. The CDR3 reads CASRRRGNTEAFF. CDR3 bases: TGTGCCAGTAGACGGAGAGGGAACACTGAAGCTTTCTTT.

The genes are TRBV15 and TRBJ2-6; possibly TRBD2 for D (5 bases). This CDR3 is 19 amino acids long. Trimming took off 4 bases at V and 0 bases at J, with 19 bases between the two ends. In germline, CDR1 is LNHNV, CDR2 YYDKDF (reference sequence). In DNA, the CDR3 is TGTGCCACCAGCACGGGGTGGGCAGTTCCTTTCTCTGGGGCCAACGTCCTGACTTTC. Protein sequence: CATSTGWAVPFSGANVLTF.

Only a few counts were recorded for this clone. The chain has TRBV28 and TRBJ2-7; no definite D call. Trimming removed 1 base at V and 2 bases at J, with 9 bases between. CDR1 and CDR2 (germline): MDHEN, SYDVKM. The CDR3 contains 14 residues. CDR3 in amino acids: CASSLSLRAYEQYF. The CDR3 nucleotides read TGTGCCAGCAGTTTATCTCTTCGAGCCTACGAGCAGTACTTC.

This sequence joins TRBV4-3 and TRBJ1-1; D remains ambiguous. The CDR3 runs 17 residues. The V end lost 3 bases, the J end lost 2 bases, and 19 bases lay between the germline ends. CDR1 and CDR2 from the germline V gene are LGHNA and YSLEER. The CDR3 spells CASSHKTLDGLNTEAFF. The CDR3 DNA is TGCGCCAGCAGCCACAAAACCCTTGATGGACTCAACACTGAAGCTTTCTTT.

This clone has more than one count but fewer than ten. V usage is TRBV25-1 and J usage is TRBJ1-2; a possible D gene is TRBD1 (6 bases). The CDR3 consists of 17 residues. Germline V gene lookup returns CDR1 MGHDK and CDR2 SYGVNS. V lost 1 base to trimming and J lost 4 bases, with 19 bases between them. CDR3 DNA sequence: TGTGCCAGCAGTGAATTCGGCAGGGGCCTCCAGTCCTATGGCTACACCTTC. Its translation: CASSEFGRGLQSYGYTF.

The sample holds a few counts of this clone. J is TRBJ2-1 and V is TRBV6-4, with D maybe TRBD1 (6 bases). Germline V gene sequence: CDR1 MRHNA, CDR2 SNTAGT. Trimming left V 8 bases short and J 8 bases short, with 19 bases between. The CDR3 runs to 14 residues. CDR3 region: CASWIQGKIDEQFF. For the CDR3, the DNA is TGTGCCAGCTGGATACAGGGAAAAATCGATGAGCAGTTCTTC.

The chain recombines TRBV18 with TRBJ2-1; a weak D match, TRBD2 (6 bases). The CDR3 has 16 residues. The V end lost 1 base, the J end lost 2 bases, and 12 bases lay between the germline ends. Germline assignment: CDR1 KGHSH and CDR2 LQKENI. The CDR3 DNA is TGTGCCAGCTCACCACAGGCTAGCGCTCCCTACAATGAGCAGTTCTTC. This sequence encodes CASSPQASAPYNEQFF.

The chain is built from TRBV7-9 and TRBJ1-1, with a weak D call TRBD1 (5 bases). The germline V gene has CDR1 SEHNR and CDR2 FQNEAQ (reference sequence). This CDR3 is 16 amino acids long. The V and J ends lost 1 base and 0 bases respectively, with 12 bases between them. The CDR3: CASSLGGVGMNTEAFF. The CDR3 bases are TGTGCCAGCAGCTTAGGGGGCGTGGGTATGAACACTGAAGCTTTCTTT. Full variable domain (rest looked up from reference TRBV7-9 and TRBJ1-1): DTGVSQNPRHKITKRGQNVTFRCDPISEHNRLYWYRQTLGQGPEFLTYFQNEAQLEKSRLLSDRFSAERPKGSFSTLEIQRTEQGDSAMYLCASSLGGVGMNTEAFFGQGTRLTVV.

In its sample, this clone was seen a few times. This sequence joins TRBV28 and TRBJ2-2; maybe TRBD2 (6 bases). This CDR3 comprises 15 residues. The germline gives CDR1 MDHEN, CDR2 SYDVKM. V lost 6 bases and J 0 bases, leaving 11 bases between the germline ends. The CDR3 spells CASRRGGANTGELFF. The CDR3 coding sequence is TGTGCCAGCAGGCGGGGCGGTGCGAACACCGGGGAGCTGTTTTTT. Full variable domain (remainder filled in from reference TRBV28 and TRBJ2-2): DVKVTQSSRYLVKRTGEKVFLECVQDMDHENMFWYRQDPGLGLRLIYFSYDVKMKEKGDIPEGYSVSREKKERFSLILESASTNQTSMYLCASRRGGANTGELFFGEGSRLTVL.

This clone was seen more than once but under ten times. This chain links TRBV28 with TRBJ2-1; D remains unclear. V lost 7 bases and J 6 bases, leaving 10 bases between the germline ends. The CDR3 sequence is 12 residues long. Germline CDR1 and CDR2: MDHEN and SYDVKM. Here the CDR3 DNA reads TGTGCCAGCAAGCTTCTTCCCAATGAGCAGTTCTTC. Protein sequence: CASKLLPNEQFF.

This clone was found a few times. This chain connects TRBV5-1 to TRBJ2-2, with D perhaps TRBD1 (5 bases). The CDR3 has 16 amino acids. Trimming shortened V by 1 base and J by 4 bases, and 14 bases separated the two germline ends. Germline V lookup: CDR1 SGHRS, CDR2 YFSETQ. The DNA for the CDR3 is TGCGCCAGCAGCTTGATCCCAGGGTCTCTCACCGGGGAGCTGTTTTTT. Translating it yields CASSLIPGSLTGELFF.

This clone was observed a handful of times. The genes are TRBV29-1 and TRBJ2-1; 11 nucleotides agree with TRBD2. Germline values: CDR1 SQVTM, CDR2 ANQGSEA. This CDR3 has 14 amino acids. With V trimmed by 2 bases and J by 7 bases, 4 bases remained unmatched. The DNA of the CDR3 is TGCAGCGTTGAACGACTAGCGGGGCAGAATGAGCAGTTCTTC. Translating gives CSVERLAGQNEQFF.

This clone has more than one count but fewer than ten. This chain links TRBV5-1 with TRBJ2-1; D unclear. The V gene lost 0 bases and the J gene lost 6 bases, with 4 bases spanning the gap. The CDR3 has 12 amino acids. Germline V gene sequence: CDR1 SGHRS, CDR2 YFSETQ. The CDR3 sequence: CASSLAPNEQFF. CDR3 in DNA: TGCGCCAGCAGCTTGGCTCCCAATGAGCAGTTCTTC.